Listed below are T cell receptor beta chains from one sample, sequenced in a study of blood T cell repertoires in COVID-19. The assay was immunoSEQ multiplex PCR, and TCRdb's table has in-frame clones only and misses some. Of about 350,000 clones in the sample, over 85% are singletons; the top ten hold about 3.9%. Material: peripheral blood. These receptor sequences come from a woman in her fifties or sixties with COVID-19, enrolled during active disease. CDR3s include the opening cysteine and the closing phenylalanine or tryptophan.

J | V | CDR3
TRBJ1-3 | TRBV5-4 | CASSLGGGFGNTIYF
TRBJ1-2 | TRBV2 | CANRGGARNYGYTF
TRBJ1-1 | TRBV3-1/TRBV3-2 | CASSQDIQGALRTEAFF
TRBJ1-6 | TRBV30 | CAWSDRGFSSPLHF
TRBJ2-5 | TRBV5-4 | CASSSAGTQYF
TRBJ1-5 | TRBV2 | CASNTQGTNSNQPQHF
TRBJ1-2 | TRBV5-4 | CASSPGGGHYGYTF
TRBJ1-2 | TRBV19 | CASSLPRQANYGYTF
TRBJ2-7 | TRBV5-1 | CASSPQGPPYEQYF
TRBJ1-1 | TRBV3-1/TRBV3-2 | CASSQTLGARREGEAFF
TRBJ1-1 | TRBV11-1 | CASSSNRQGGEAFF
TRBJ2-4 | TRBV2 | CASSDDSKNIQYF
TRBJ1-5 | TRBV19 | CASNRDRVNQPQHF
TRBJ2-1 | TRBV10-1 | CASAIDTVFYNEQFF
TRBJ1-1 | TRBV2 | CASIAEGGANTEAFF
TRBJ1-4 | TRBV7-9 | CASSPSGASRLFF
TRBJ1-1 | TRBV7-9 | CASSQEGGGGTEAFF
TRBJ2-6 | TRBV27 | CASSSWAPSGANVLTF
TRBJ2-3 | TRBV7-3 | CASSGTSGGAGQYF
TRBJ1-2 | TRBV7-3 | CASSLKAPDTRGDYGYTF
TRBJ2-5 | TRBV10-3 | CAISVSELSETQYF
TRBJ1-6 | TRBV4-1 | CASSQSVGGRGNSPLHF
TRBJ1-3 | TRBV6-5 | CASSKQGSGNTIYF
TRBJ2-1 | TRBV5-4 | CASSLYGSSGFLYNEQFF
TRBJ1-6 | TRBV15 | CATSNRVGNMSPLHF
TRBJ1-1 | TRBV5-1 | CASSLGHRGNTEAFF